The rows below give T cell receptor beta chains drawn from one sample of a study of blood T cell repertoires in COVID-19. Repertoires were generated with immunoSEQ multiplex PCR, while TCRdb's copy carries only in-frame clones and drops some. The data show approximately 320,000 clones, roughly 90% seen once. Sequenced input: peripheral blood. These receptors were collected from a woman aged 30 to 39 with COVID-19, enrolled during active disease. CDR3s include the opening cysteine and the closing phenylalanine or tryptophan.

J gene | V gene | CDR3 protein
TRBJ2-1 | TRBV15 | CATSRESSGGNSEQFF
TRBJ1-3 | TRBV6-5 | CASGPRAAGNTIYF
TRBJ2-3 | TRBV4-1 | CASSLGTTTDTQYF
TRBJ2-3 | TRBV9 | CASSARDLGADTQYF
TRBJ1-4 | TRBV6-5 | CASSYRIGGKLFF
TRBJ1-4 | TRBV10-2 | CASSRDRVEKLFF
TRBJ2-3 | TRBV7-9 | CASSLVAGGLTDTQYF
TRBJ2-7 | TRBV4-1 | CASSQTGFYEQYF
TRBJ2-7 | TRBV15 | CATSRETGTGGYEQYF
TRBJ2-7 | TRBV18 | CASSRGREGTYEQYF
TRBJ2-1 | TRBV7-2 | CASSTSGGYNEQFF
TRBJ2-5 | TRBV19 | CASSIRAGGEIQYF
TRBJ1-1 | TRBV3-1/TRBV3-2 | CASSQEGQGARNTEAFF
TRBJ1-2 | TRBV19 | CASRRTDNYGYTF
TRBJ1-1 | TRBV6-5 | CAAGYTEAFF
TRBJ1-5 | TRBV4-1 | CASSQVGAGEGQPQHF
TRBJ1-5 | TRBV27 | CASSLLVPGHSSNQPQHF
TRBJ2-2 | TRBV7-9 | CASIFQGSGEPGELFF
TRBJ2-7 | TRBV15 | CATSRDMGRGNYEQYF
TRBJ1-2 | TRBV19 | CASSAGGTGDGYTF
TRBJ1-3 | TRBV19 | CASSIDLADSGNTIYF
TRBJ1-6 | TRBV18 | CASSPQGNNSPLHF
TRBJ2-1 | TRBV6-2/TRBV6-3 | CASSLGQEANNEQFF
TRBJ2-3 | TRBV3-1/TRBV3-2 | CASSFRGSDTQYF
TRBJ2-1 | TRBV11-2 | CASSLDVGGGYNEQFF
TRBJ1-4 | TRBV5-1 | CASSPVGFGEKLFF
TRBJ1-1 | TRBV10-3 | CAISSTGAMNTEAFF
TRBJ1-4 | TRBV19 | CASQSFNGGPLEKLFF
TRBJ1-1 | TRBV18 | CASSPRTEIMNTEAFF
TRBJ2-7 | TRBV5-1 | CASSGGRDEQYF
TRBJ1-5 | TRBV6-5 | CASSYSTQGGQPQHF
TRBJ2-1 | TRBV6-5 | CASSYSGGGEQFF
TRBJ2-2 | TRBV2 | CASSWTENTGELFF
TRBJ1-4 | TRBV6-5 | CASTVERANEKLFF
TRBJ2-3 | TRBV11-2 | CASSYVRGTDTQYF
TRBJ1-6 | TRBV6-5 | CASQFSYNSPLHF
TRBJ1-2 | TRBV9 | CASSRTGVQYGYTF
TRBJ1-4 | TRBV19 | CASSIGPEGEKLFF
TRBJ2-7 | TRBV7-8 | CASSFLGTYEQYF
TRBJ1-6 | TRBV6-5 | CASRGDSPLHF
TRBJ2-3 | TRBV3-1/TRBV3-2 | CASTPGPEYTQYF
TRBJ1-2 | TRBV30 | CAWRFGGNYGYTF
TRBJ1-1 | TRBV6-5 | CASRNSHKNTEAFF
TRBJ2-7 | TRBV20-1 | CSASPLKGSYEQYF
TRBJ1-3 | TRBV5-1 | CASSQVQGYSGNTIYF
TRBJ2-7 | TRBV7-9 | CASSLATSGSYEQYF
TRBJ1-3 | TRBV6-2/TRBV6-3 | CASSPTGVGNTIYF
TRBJ2-5 | TRBV10-3 | CAISILAFQETQYF
TRBJ1-1 | TRBV28 | CASSFFVGQGGTEAFF
TRBJ1-2 | TRBV3-1/TRBV3-2 | CASSQASLRGNGYTF
TRBJ2-2 | TRBV7-9 | CASTYTPSTGYTGELFF
TRBJ2-7 | TRBV6-5 | CASSLRSGVYEQYF
TRBJ1-5 | TRBV28 | CASSLTGRGSNQPQHF
TRBJ2-5 | TRBV27 | CASSLSRAVQETQYF